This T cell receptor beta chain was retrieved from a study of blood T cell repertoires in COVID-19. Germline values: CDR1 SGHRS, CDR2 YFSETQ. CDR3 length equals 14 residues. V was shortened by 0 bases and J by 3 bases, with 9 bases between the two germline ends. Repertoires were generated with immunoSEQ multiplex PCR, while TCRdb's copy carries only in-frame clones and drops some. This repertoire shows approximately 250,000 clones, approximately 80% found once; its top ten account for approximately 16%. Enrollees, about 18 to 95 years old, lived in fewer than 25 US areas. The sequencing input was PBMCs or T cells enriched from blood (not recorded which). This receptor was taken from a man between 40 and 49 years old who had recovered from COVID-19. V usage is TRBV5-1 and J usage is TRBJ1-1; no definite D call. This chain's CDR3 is CASSLARGYTEAFF. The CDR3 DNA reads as TGCGCCAGCAGCTTGGCGCGGGGATACACTGAAGCTTTCTTT.